This T cell receptor beta chain was captured in a study of cytomegalovirus exposure and HLA in healthy donors. Regarding the study as a whole: The classifier reportedly diagnosed cytomegalovirus status with high sensitivity and specificity.

Notes on this clone: The antigen is unknown.

The CDR3 is made up of 15 amino acids. Looked up from germline, CDR1 is LNHNV and CDR2 is YYDKDF (reference sequence). V was shortened by 1 base and J by 1 base, with 10 bases between the two germline ends. Researchers ran the PCR with 60 Vbeta and 13 Jbeta primers. Assay: immunoSEQ multiplex PCR; the TCRdb copy retains only in-frame clones and omits some. The sample has 150,000 to 200,000 clones; about 80% are singletons. The genes are TRBV15 and TRBJ2-5, with D perhaps matching TRBD2 (6 bases). Sequencing was performed on PBMCs. The receptor's source is a woman aged 25 to 39 in good health and CMV-seronegative. The chain's CDR3 is CATSRASAFQETQYF. CDR3 DNA sequence: TGTGCCACCAGCAGAGCTAGCGCTTTCCAAGAGACCCAGTACTTC.